This section outlines one T cell receptor (beta chain) sequence together with its context. The antigen remains unidentified. Per the germline V gene, CDR1 is LGHNA and CDR2 is YNFKEQ. The CDR3 runs 16 residues. V was shortened by 0 bases and J by 2 bases, with 12 bases between the two germline ends. TCRdb redid the calling of the 5' RACE reads with MiXCR, one entry per CDR3 protein. The table has roughly 1.6 million distinct CDR3 sequences, about 30% seen once. The entry originates in a study of identical twins. Points from the study as a whole: Models, which agreed with sharing between unrelated individuals, nonetheless underestimated the out-of-frame TCR alpha sharing seen in monozygotic twins. Abundant cord blood beta clonotypes carried fewer insertions; memory repertoires showed none. The study drew conclusions from cross-sectional statistical analysis, not from following the same donors.

The chain couples TRBV4-2 to TRBJ2-3; no reliable D call. What was sequenced was cord blood. The receptor comes from a newborn girl in good health. CDR3 protein: CASSQERRSATDTQYF. The CDR3 bases are TGTGCCAGCAGCCAAGAGAGGCGCTCAGCCACAGATACGCAGTATTTT.